Shown below are 9 T cell receptor beta chains from a single sample sequenced in a study of shared clonotypes between healthy human individuals. The table came from immunoSEQ multiplex PCR; TCRdb's copy has only in-frame clones and leaves some out. Of 1.5 million to 1.9 million clones in the sample, 98% are singletons; the top ten hold around 0.47%. Sequencing used naive CD4+ T cells sorted from blood. The subset denotes: CD45RA+ positively selected. The receptors were sampled from a man younger than 45 in good health.

The gene calls are TRBV5-1 and TRBJ1-2; TRBD1 matches at 9 bases. V was clipped by 4 bases and J by 2 bases; unmatched bases: 3. CDR3 length: 14 amino acids. Germline V gene sequence: CDR1 SGHRS, CDR2 YFSETQ. The CDR3 here is CASSDGQGNYGYTF. The CDR3 DNA sequence: TGCGCCAGCAGCGACGGACAGGGGAACTATGGCTACACCTTC.

V and J are TRBV19 and TRBJ2-3, with 7 bases that match TRBD1. The V segment lost 2 bases and the J segment 3 bases; nucleotides outside the gene matches: 11. This CDR3 contains 17 residues. In germline, CDR1 is LNHDA, CDR2 SQIVND (reference sequence). CDR3 loop: CASSILPLDRATDTQYF. In nucleotides, the CDR3 is TGTGCCAGTAGTATACTACCCCTTGACAGGGCAACAGATACGCAGTATTTT.

The V gene is TRBV29-1, the J gene TRBJ1-4; D gene uncertain. The CDR3 is made up of 12 amino acids. CDR1 and CDR2 from the germline V gene are SQVTM and ANQGSEA. The CDR3: CSGKMGNEKLFF. As DNA, the CDR3 is TGCAGTGGAAAAATGGGGAATGAAAAACTGTTTTTT.

The genes are TRBV18 and TRBJ2-1; D not resolved. Germline V gene sequence: CDR1 KGHSH, CDR2 LQKENI. The CDR3 consists of 12 residues. V shed 1 base and J shed 8 bases, with 6 bases lying between them. This CDR3 reads CASSPRRYEQFF. The DNA for the CDR3 is TGTGCCAGCTCACCACGGCGATATGAGCAGTTCTTC. Drawing the rest from reference TRBV18 and TRBJ2-1, the complete variable domain is NAGVMQNPRHLVRRRGQEARLRCSPMKGHSHVYWYRQLPEEGLKFMVYLQKENIIDESGMPKERFSAEFPKEGPSILRIQQVVRGDSAAYFCASSPRRYEQFFGPGTRLTVL.

A word on this clone: Other DNA sequences in this specimen translate into the identical CDR3. The V gene is TRBV18, the J gene TRBJ2-1; D ambiguous. Between the trimmed V and J ends, which lost 1 base and 3 bases, there was a span of 4 bases. Germline-derived CDR1 and CDR2 are KGHSH and LQKENI. The CDR3 totals 13 residues. CDR3 DNA sequence: TGTGCCAGCTCACCACTGGACTACAATGAGCAGTTCTTC. It specifies CASSPLDYNEQFF.

J is TRBJ2-6 and V is TRBV19; a possible D gene is TRBD1 (5 bases). Germline values: CDR1 LNHDA, CDR2 SQIVND (reference sequence). Deletions cut 5 bases from V and 4 bases from J, with 18 bases between. CDR3 length: 17 residues. The CDR3 region is CASSPQQGATGANVLTF. DNA for the CDR3: TGTGCCAGTAGTCCTCAGCAGGGCGCGACGGGGGCCAACGTCCTGACTTTC. Supplemented by reference TRBV19 and TRBJ2-6, the full variable domain reads DGGITQSPKYLFRKEGQNVTLSCEQNLNHDAMYWYRQDPGQGLRLIYYSQIVNDFQKGDIAEGYSVSREKKESFPLTVTSAQKNPTAFYLCASSPQQGATGANVLTFGAGSRLTVL.

Only one count was recorded for this clone. This chain connects TRBV30 to TRBJ2-7; D gene ambiguous. CDR3 length: 12 residues. Germline CDR1 is GTSNPN and CDR2 is SVGIG (reference sequence). Trimming took off 0 bases at V and 6 bases at J, with 9 bases between the two ends. Here the CDR3 reads CAWSVDSREQYF. The CDR3, as DNA: TGTGCCTGGAGTGTAGATTCCCGCGAGCAGTACTTC.

This chain links TRBV6-5 with TRBJ1-4; D might be TRBD1 (6 bases). The V gene lost 11 bases and the J gene lost 7 bases, with 17 bases spanning the gap. Per the germline V gene, CDR1 is MNHEY and CDR2 is SVGAGI. The CDR3 loop spans 13 amino acids. This chain's CDR3 is CASGGLQGEKLFF. DNA of the CDR3: TGTGCCTCGGGGGGCCTCCAGGGTGAAAAACTGTTTTTT.

The chain employs TRBV28 and TRBJ2-5, with 11 bases that match TRBD2. V was clipped by 2 bases and J by 4 bases; unmatched bases: 15. This CDR3 is 19 amino acids long. In germline, CDR1 is MDHEN, CDR2 SYDVKM. The CDR3 is CASSLPRHLAGGPLETQYF. CDR3 nucleotide sequence: TGTGCCAGCAGTTTACCCCGGCATTTAGCGGGAGGGCCGTTAGAGACCCAGTACTTC.